The 21 T cell receptor beta chains given below trace back to one sample, sequenced in a study of cytomegalovirus exposure and HLA in healthy donors. The method was immunoSEQ multiplex PCR; TCRdb's version includes in-frame clones alone and lacks a portion of them. The top ten hold approximately 22% of the sample, which has around 95,000 clones, around 85% seen once. Sequencing was performed on PBMCs. These receptors were collected from a man aged 18 to 30 in good health and CMV-seropositive.

The rearrangement links TRBV27 to TRBJ2-1; D remains unclear. Trimming removed 3 bases from V and 8 bases from J, with 11 bases in between. CDR1 and CDR2 (germline): MNHEY, SMNVEV (reference sequence). The CDR3 contains 13 residues. CDR3 sequence: CASSFPNTHEQFF. CDR3 sequence (DNA): TGTGCCAGCAGTTTTCCCAACACCCATGAGCAGTTCTTC.

This clone came up once. This chain connects TRBV7-2 to TRBJ2-7; TRBD1 matches 7 bases. Germline CDR1 SGHTA, CDR2 FQGNSA. Germline trimming cut 5 bases from V and 0 bases from J; bases unmatched to any gene: 7. The CDR3 runs to 15 residues. CDR3: CASSQQGTASYEQYF. DNA of the CDR3: TGTGCCAGCAGCCAACAAGGGACAGCCTCCTACGAGCAGTACTTC.

The V call is TRBV6-6, the J call TRBJ1-2; a possible D gene is TRBD1 (5 bases). The CDR3 has 15 amino acids. V was clipped by 4 bases and J by 8 bases, with 20 bases between them. Germline V lookup: CDR1 MNHNY, CDR2 SVGAGI (reference sequence). CDR3 amino acids: CASSSSGQYKEGYTF. The CDR3 nucleotides read TGTGCCAGCAGTTCCTCAGGACAATACAAAGAGGGCTACACCTTC.

The rearrangement links TRBV28 to TRBJ2-5; the match to TRBD1 covers 8 bases. CDR1 MDHEN and CDR2 SYDVKM come from the germline V gene. This CDR3 is 16 amino acids long. With V trimmed by 5 bases and J by 3 bases, 11 bases remained unmatched. The DNA of the CDR3 is TGTGCCAGCAGTCACCTTTATCTGACAGGGGAAGAGACCCAGTACTTC. This codes for CASSHLYLTGEETQYF.

In the case of this clone: Mismatch with germline at one junction end may stem from a read error. The chain has TRBV2 and TRBJ1-2; tentative D call: TRBD1 (6 bases). Germline V lookup: CDR1 SNHLY, CDR2 FYNNEI. CDR3 length: 12 residues. The CDR3 DNA is TGTGCCAGCAGCAATACGGACAGCCGGAAGGCCTTC. Its translation: CASSNTDSRKAF.

The chain recombines TRBV5-1 with TRBJ2-1; TRBD2 might be the D (6 bases). The CDR3 covers 15 residues. From germline, CDR1 is SGHRS and CDR2 YFSETQ. V was clipped by 0 bases and J by 7 bases, with 14 bases between them. As DNA, the CDR3 is TGCGCCAGCAGCTTGGGCGGAGCGGGCCCAAATGAGCAGTTCTTC. Translation gives CASSLGGAGPNEQFF.

Only a few counts were recorded for this clone. CDR3 amino acids: CASSEQGQGTEAFF. The CDR3 DNA sequence: TGTGCCAGCAGTGAGCAGGGGCAAGGCACTGAAGCTTTCTTT. The rearrangement uses TRBV2 and TRBJ1-1, with a possible D match to TRBD1 (6 bases). The V gene lost 3 bases and the J gene lost 4 bases, with 12 bases spanning the gap. The germline CDR1 and CDR2 sequences are SNHLY and FYNNEI. This CDR3 region has 14 residues.

The J gene is TRBJ2-5, the V gene TRBV9; possibly TRBD1 for D (5 bases). Trimming stripped 7 bases from V and 5 bases from J, with 21 bases between. Germline V gene sequence: CDR1 SGDLS, CDR2 YYNGEE. The CDR3 is 15 amino acids. The CDR3 sequence is CASWGSGVGQETQYF. CDR3 sequence (DNA): TGTGCCAGCTGGGGCTCTGGGGTCGGGCAGGAGACCCAGTACTTC.

The chain recombines TRBV5-1 with TRBJ2-2; the D gene is possibly TRBD1 (6 bases). This CDR3 comprises 11 residues. CDR1 and CDR2 from the germline V gene are SGHRS and YFSETQ. With 5 bases removed from V and 8 bases from J, the gap between germline ends came to 7 bases. CDR3: CASRTGGELFF. The CDR3 DNA sequence: TGCGCCAGCAGGACAGGTGGGGAGCTGTTTTTT.

The chain recombines TRBV7-8 with TRBJ2-3; 9 bases line up with TRBD2. The CDR3 contains 15 residues. V dropped 4 bases and J dropped 4; count of bases not matched to a gene: 6. Germline loops: CDR1 SGHVS, CDR2 FQNEAQ. CDR3 nucleotides: TGTGCCAGCAGCTCTGGGGCGGGAGGGGCAGATACGCAGTATTTT. Translated, it gives CASSSGAGGADTQYF.

The V gene is TRBV6-1, the J gene TRBJ2-6, with 9 positions matching TRBD1. The CDR3 spans 15 residues. Germline CDR1 is MNHNS and CDR2 is SASEGT. V was clipped by 6 bases and J by 3 bases; unmatched bases: 3. CDR3 protein: CASRQGAGGANVLTF. The DNA of the CDR3 is TGTGCCAGCAGACAGGGGGCTGGTGGGGCCAACGTCCTGACTTTC.

The sample holds one count of this clone. This chain connects TRBV2 to TRBJ2-3, with 7 bases aligning to TRBD2. With 3 bases clipped from V and 3 bases from J, the junction kept 3 bases outside the gene matches. This CDR3 spans 14 amino acids. Looked up from germline, CDR1 is SNHLY and CDR2 is FYNNEI. The CDR3 here is CASSEWGGTDTQYF. CDR3 in DNA: TGTGCCAGCAGTGAGTGGGGAGGGACAGATACGCAGTATTTT.

The V call is TRBV19, the J call TRBJ2-2; unclear D gene. CDR3 size: 13 residues. Germline CDR1 LNHDA, CDR2 SQIVND (reference sequence). Trimming removed 5 bases at V and 4 bases at J, with 8 bases between. CDR3 loop: CASSPRVTGELFF. The CDR3 nucleotides are TGTGCCAGTAGTCCCCGGGTCACCGGGGAGCTGTTTTTT.

This clone has a handful of counts. The V call is TRBV5-1, the J call TRBJ2-7, with D uncertain. CDR1 is SGHRS, CDR2 YFSETQ, per germline. V lost 5 bases, J lost 7 bases, and 19 bases lay in between. This CDR3 is built from 14 residues. The CDR3: CASRLQNPSGEQYF. The CDR3 nucleotides are TGCGCCAGCAGGCTACAGAACCCCTCTGGGGAGCAGTACTTC.

The chain links TRBV6-5 to TRBJ1-2; D unclear. The CDR3 is made up of 16 amino acids. Trimming pared 2 bases from V and 0 bases from J, leaving 13 bases between. Germline V lookup: CDR1 MNHEY, CDR2 SVGAGI. The CDR3 reads CASSYLGGPANYGYTF. The CDR3 nucleotides read TGTGCCAGCAGTTACCTAGGAGGGCCAGCTAACTATGGCTACACCTTC.

This rearrangement joins TRBV27 to TRBJ1-2; D remains unclear. The CDR3 covers 14 residues. Between the trimmed V and J ends, which lost 3 bases and 0 bases, there was a span of 8 bases. From germline, CDR1 is MNHEY and CDR2 SMNVEV (reference sequence). The CDR3 DNA reads as TGTGCCAGCAGTTTGCGTGCGGCTAACTATGGCTACACCTTC. It translates to CASSLRAANYGYTF.

Comments on this clone: A read error is the likely source, as a far larger clone sits one nucleotide away. Since no conserved phenylalanine or tryptophan closes the CDR3, a read error is the likely cause. The chain employs TRBV7-6 and TRBJ1-1, with D possibly TRBD1 on 6 matching bases. Germline V gene lookup returns CDR1 SGHVS and CDR2 FNYEAQ. V gave up 5 bases and J gave up 3 bases, with 19 bases separating them. This CDR3 region has 16 residues. CDR3 bases: TGTGCCAGCAGCCCGGGGGACGGGGGGCTTGACACTGAAGCTTTCTCT. Residues: CASSPGDGGLDTEAFS.

This sequence joins TRBV28 and TRBJ1-3, with 10 bases fitting TRBD1. The V gene end was trimmed by 6 bases and the J gene end by 3 bases; junction bases not matched to a gene: 8. This CDR3 spans 16 amino acids. Germline V gene lookup returns CDR1 MDHEN and CDR2 SYDVKM. The CDR3 DNA reads as TGTGCCAGCAGGTCGACCGGGACAGGGGATGGAAACACCATATATTTT. Encoded protein: CASRSTGTGDGNTIYF.

The chain joins TRBV6-5 to TRBJ2-1; no reliable D call. Per germline, CDR1 MNHEY and CDR2 SVGAGI. This CDR3 spans 14 amino acids. Between the trimmed V and J ends, which lost 6 bases and 0 bases, there was a span of 9 bases. The CDR3 coding sequence is TGTGCCAGCAGGAAAAGAGGCTCCTACAATGAGCAGTTCTTC. Its translation: CASRKRGSYNEQFF.

The V and J genes are TRBV19 and TRBJ1-1; tentatively, D is TRBD1 (6 bases). CDR1 and CDR2 (germline): LNHDA, SQIVND (reference sequence). The CDR3 is 15 amino acids. V gave up 7 bases and J gave up 1 base, with 16 bases separating them. The CDR3: CASIRTAGANTEAFF. CDR3 in DNA: TGTGCCAGTATACGAACGGCAGGGGCGAACACTGAAGCTTTCTTT.

The chain recombines TRBV11-3 with TRBJ1-3, with D perhaps matching TRBD1 (5 bases). Germline CDR1 and CDR2: SGHNT and YENEEA. The V end was cut by 0 bases, the J end by 8 bases, with 11 bases between. The CDR3 runs to 14 residues. CDR3 sequence reads: CASSLDPRADTIYF. The DNA of the CDR3 is TGTGCCAGCAGCTTAGATCCCAGGGCGGACACCATATATTTT.